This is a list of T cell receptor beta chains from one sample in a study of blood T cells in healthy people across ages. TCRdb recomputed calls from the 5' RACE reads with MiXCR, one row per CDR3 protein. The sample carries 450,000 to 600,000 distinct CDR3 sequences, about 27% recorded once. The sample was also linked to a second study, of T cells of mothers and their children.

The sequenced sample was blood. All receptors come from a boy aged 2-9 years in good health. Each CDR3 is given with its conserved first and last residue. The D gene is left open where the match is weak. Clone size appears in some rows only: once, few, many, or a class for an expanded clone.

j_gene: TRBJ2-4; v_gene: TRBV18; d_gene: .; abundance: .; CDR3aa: CASSPPGLSKNIQYF; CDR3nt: TGTGCCAGCTCACCACCGGGACTGTCTAAAAACATTCAGTACTTC
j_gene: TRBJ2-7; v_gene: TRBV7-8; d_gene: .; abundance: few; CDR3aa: CASGLYGGYEQYF; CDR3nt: TGTGCCAGCGGACTATACGGAGGCTACGAGCAGTACTTC
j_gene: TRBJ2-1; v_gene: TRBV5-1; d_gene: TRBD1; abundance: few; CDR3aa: CASSLGRQGGLHNQFF; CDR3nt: TGCGCCAGCAGCTTGGGTCGACAGGGGGGACTTCACAATCAGTTCTTC
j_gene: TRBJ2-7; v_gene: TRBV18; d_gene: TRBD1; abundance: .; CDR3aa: CASSPDRVSYDFSYEQYF; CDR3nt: TGTGCCAGCTCACCGGACAGGGTTTCTTATGATTTTTCCTACGAGCAGTACTTC
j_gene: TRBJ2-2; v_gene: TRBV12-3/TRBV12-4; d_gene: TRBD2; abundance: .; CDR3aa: CASQGPTSGTGELFF; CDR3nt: TGTGCCAGCCAGGGCCCGACTAGCGGCACCGGGGAGCTGTTTTTT
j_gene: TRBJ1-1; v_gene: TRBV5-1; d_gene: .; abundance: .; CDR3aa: CASSIQGMNTEAFF; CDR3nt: TGCGCCAGCAGCATACAGGGAATGAACACTGAAGCTTTCTTT
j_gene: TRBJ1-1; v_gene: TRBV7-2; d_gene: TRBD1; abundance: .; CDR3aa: CASSSQGKGEAFF; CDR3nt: TGTGCCAGCAGCTCACAGGGGAAAGGTGAAGCTTTCTTT
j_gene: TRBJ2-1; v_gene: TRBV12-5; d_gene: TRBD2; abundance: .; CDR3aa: CASGSRGGYYNEQFF; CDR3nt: TGTGCTAGTGGTTCCCGGGGGGGGTACTACAATGAGCAGTTCTTC
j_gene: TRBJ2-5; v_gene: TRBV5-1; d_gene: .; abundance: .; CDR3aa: CASSFGGHGQETQYF; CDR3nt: TGCGCCAGCAGCTTCGGGGGACACGGACAAGAGACCCAGTACTTC
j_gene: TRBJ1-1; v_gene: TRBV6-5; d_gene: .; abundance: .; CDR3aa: CASSLRIGTEIAFF; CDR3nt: TGTGCCAGCAGCCTGAGAATCGGCACTGAAATAGCTTTCTTT
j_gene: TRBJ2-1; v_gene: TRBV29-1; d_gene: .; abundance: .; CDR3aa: CSGGTSGYNEQFF; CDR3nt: TGCAGCGGTGGGACTTCTGGATACAATGAGCAGTTCTTC
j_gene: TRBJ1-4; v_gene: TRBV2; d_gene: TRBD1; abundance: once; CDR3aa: CASSERGQGPLGELFF; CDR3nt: TGTGCCAGCAGTGAGAGAGGACAGGGGCCCTTGGGGGAACTGTTTTTT
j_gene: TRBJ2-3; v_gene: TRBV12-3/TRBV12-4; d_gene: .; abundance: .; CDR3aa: CASSFITTDTQYF; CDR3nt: TGTGCCAGCAGTTTCATCACCACAGATACGCAGTATTTT
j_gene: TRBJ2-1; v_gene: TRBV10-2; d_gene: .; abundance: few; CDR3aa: CATKLGWGNEQFF; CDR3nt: TGCGCCACCAAACTTGGGTGGGGGAATGAGCAGTTCTTC
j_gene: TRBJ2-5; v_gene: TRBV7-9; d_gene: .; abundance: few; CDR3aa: CASSPPDSDQETQYF; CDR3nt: TGTGCCAGCAGCCCCCCTGACAGCGACCAAGAGACCCAGTACTTC
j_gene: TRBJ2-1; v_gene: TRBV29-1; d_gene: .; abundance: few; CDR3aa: CSLTGWSSYNEQFF; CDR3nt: TGCAGCCTTACTGGCTGGAGCTCCTACAATGAGCAGTTCTTC
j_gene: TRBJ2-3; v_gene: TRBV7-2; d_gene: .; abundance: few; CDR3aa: CASSEGPAGLYTDTQYF; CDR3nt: TGTGCCAGCAGCGAGGGTCCAGCCGGACTTTACACAGATACGCAGTATTTT
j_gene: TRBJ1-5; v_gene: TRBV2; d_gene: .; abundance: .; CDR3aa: CASSGPISNQPQHF; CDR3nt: TGTGCCAGCAGTGGCCCGATTAGCAATCAGCCCCAGCATTTT
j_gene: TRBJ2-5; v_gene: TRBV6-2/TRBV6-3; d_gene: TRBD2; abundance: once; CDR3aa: CASSYTTSGGLETQYF; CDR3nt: TGTGCCAGCAGTTACACTACTAGCGGGGGGTTAGAGACCCAGTACTTC
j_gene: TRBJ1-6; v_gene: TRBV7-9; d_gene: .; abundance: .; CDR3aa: CASSLSLAEPSPLHF; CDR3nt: TGTGCCAGCAGCTTAAGTTTGGCGGAACCTTCACCCCTCCACTTT
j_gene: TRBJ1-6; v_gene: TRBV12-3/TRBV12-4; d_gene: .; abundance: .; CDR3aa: CASSLRQGGTPLHF; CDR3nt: TGTGCCAGCAGTTTAAGGCAGGGTGGGACACCCCTCCACTTT
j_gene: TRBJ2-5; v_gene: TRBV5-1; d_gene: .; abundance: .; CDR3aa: CASSLSPFQETQYF; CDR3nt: TGCGCCAGCAGCTTGTCTCCCTTTCAAGAGACCCAGTACTTC
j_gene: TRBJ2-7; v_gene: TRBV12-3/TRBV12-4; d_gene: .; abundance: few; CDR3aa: CASSPPGPLIGPYEQYF; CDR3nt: TGTGCCAGCAGCCCCCCGGGACCGCTTATAGGGCCCTACGAGCAGTACTTC
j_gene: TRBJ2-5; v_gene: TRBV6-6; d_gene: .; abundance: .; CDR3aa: CASSYPYRNSVQETQYF; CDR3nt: TGTGCCAGCAGTTACCCTTACAGGAACTCCGTCCAAGAGACCCAGTACTTC
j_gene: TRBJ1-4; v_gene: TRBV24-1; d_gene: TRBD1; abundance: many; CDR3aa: CATSEHLTPGGLYF; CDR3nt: TGTGCCACCAGTGAACACCTGACCCCAGGGGGCCTCTACTTT
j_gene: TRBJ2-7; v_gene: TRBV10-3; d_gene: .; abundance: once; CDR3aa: CAISETGLYEQYF; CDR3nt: TGTGCCATCAGTGAAACAGGGCTCTACGAGCAGTACTTC
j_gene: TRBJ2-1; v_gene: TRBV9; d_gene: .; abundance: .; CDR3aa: CASSVEDNEQFF; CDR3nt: TGTGCCAGCAGCGTAGAGGACAATGAGCAGTTCTTC
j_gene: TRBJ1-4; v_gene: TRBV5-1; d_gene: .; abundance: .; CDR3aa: CASSSGETNEKLFF; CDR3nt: TGCGCCAGCAGCTCTGGGGAGACTAATGAAAAACTGTTTTTT
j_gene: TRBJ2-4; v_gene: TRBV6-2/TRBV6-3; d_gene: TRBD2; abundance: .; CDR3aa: CASSMSGRRAKNIQYF; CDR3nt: TGTGCCAGCAGTATGAGCGGGAGAAGGGCCAAAAACATTCAGTACTTC
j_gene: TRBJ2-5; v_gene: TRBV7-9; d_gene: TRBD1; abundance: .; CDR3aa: CASSLTETDRAETQYF; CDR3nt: TGTGCCAGCAGCTTAACTGAGACGGACAGGGCAGAGACCCAGTACTTC
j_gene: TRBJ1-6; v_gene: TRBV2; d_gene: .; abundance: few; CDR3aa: CASRAGAANSPLHF; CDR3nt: TGTGCCAGCAGGGCAGGGGCCGCTAATTCACCCCTCCACTTT
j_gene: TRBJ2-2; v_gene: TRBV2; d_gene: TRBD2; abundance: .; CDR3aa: CASKGLDTGELFF; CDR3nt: TGTGCCAGCAAGGGACTAGATACCGGGGAGCTGTTTTTT
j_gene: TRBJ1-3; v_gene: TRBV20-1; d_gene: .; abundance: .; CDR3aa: CSARAPSGNTIYF; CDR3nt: TGCAGTGCTAGGGCCCCCTCTGGAAACACCATATATTTT
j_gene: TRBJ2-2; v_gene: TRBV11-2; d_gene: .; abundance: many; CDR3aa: CASSLTTGELFF; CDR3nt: TGTGCCAGCAGCTTAACCACCGGGGAGCTGTTTTTT
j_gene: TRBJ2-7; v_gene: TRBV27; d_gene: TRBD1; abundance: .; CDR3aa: CASSLWGQGIYEQYF; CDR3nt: TGTGCCAGCAGTTTATGGGGACAGGGGATATACGAGCAGTACTTC
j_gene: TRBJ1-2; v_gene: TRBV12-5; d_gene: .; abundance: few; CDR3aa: CASGLAPGTRDGYTF; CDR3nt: TGTGCTAGTGGTTTGGCCCCGGGAACACGGGATGGCTACACCTTC
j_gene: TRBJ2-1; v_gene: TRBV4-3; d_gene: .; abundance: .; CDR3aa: CASSQGVATLSNEQFF; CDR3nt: TGCGCCAGCAGCCAAGGGGTAGCGACTTTATCCAATGAGCAGTTCTTC
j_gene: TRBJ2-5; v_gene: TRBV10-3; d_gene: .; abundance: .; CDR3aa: CATRLVGDTETQYF; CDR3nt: TGTGCCACTAGACTAGTGGGGGACACAGAGACCCAGTACTTC
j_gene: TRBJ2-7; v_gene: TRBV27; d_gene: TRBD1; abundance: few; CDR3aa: CASTQRQGASEQYF; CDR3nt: TGTGCCAGCACCCAACGACAGGGGGCGAGCGAGCAGTACTTC
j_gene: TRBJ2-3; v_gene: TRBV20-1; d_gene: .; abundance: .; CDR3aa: CSAGRASADTDTQYF; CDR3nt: TGCAGTGCCGGACGGGCTTCGGCCGACACAGATACGCAGTATTTT
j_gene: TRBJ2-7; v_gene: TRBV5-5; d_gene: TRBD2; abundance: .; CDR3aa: CASSPGTSGIEGSYEQYF; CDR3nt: TGTGCCAGCAGCCCGGGGACTAGCGGGATCGAGGGCTCCTACGAGCAGTACTTC
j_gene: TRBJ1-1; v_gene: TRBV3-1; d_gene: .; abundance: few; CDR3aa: CASSQNRDTEAFF; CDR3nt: TGTGCCAGCAGCCAAAACAGGGACACTGAAGCTTTCTTT
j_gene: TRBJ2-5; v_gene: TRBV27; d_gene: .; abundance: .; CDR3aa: CASSPRLVRNQETQYF; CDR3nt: TGTGCCAGCAGTCCCCGACTAGTGAGGAACCAAGAGACCCAGTACTTC
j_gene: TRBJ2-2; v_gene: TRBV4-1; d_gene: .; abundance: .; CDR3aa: CASSSREHTGELFF; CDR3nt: TGCGCCAGCAGCTCCAGGGAACACACCGGGGAGCTGTTTTTT
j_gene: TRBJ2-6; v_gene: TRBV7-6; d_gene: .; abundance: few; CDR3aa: CASSLSISGANVLTF; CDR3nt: TGTGCCAGCAGCTTATCAATCTCTGGGGCCAACGTCCTGACTTTC